The source of this T cell receptor beta chain is a study of Ad26.COV2.S vaccination and SARS-CoV-2 variants. CDR3 length: 13 residues. V shed 1 base and J shed 4 bases, with 8 bases lying between them. Germline CDR1 is SGHTA and CDR2 is FQGNSA. The protocol was immunoSEQ multiplex PCR, while the TCRdb copy is restricted to in-frame clones and leaves out a portion. Here the sample spans 500,000 or so clones, around 90% being singletons. Study-level results: A substantial breadth of spike-specific CD8+ and CD4+ T cell responses after vaccination has been reported.

The treatment: roughly 19 received Ad26.COV2.S at low or high dose, single or two shots; about 5 received placebo; per-sample allocation not given. Samples came from day 63 after the first vaccine or placebo injection. On this clone: What it binds is not known.

The sequencing used peripheral blood, collected in a trial of Ad26.COV2.S vaccine versus placebo. V is TRBV7-2 and J is TRBJ2-7; D gene ambiguous. The receptor's source is a person aged 18-65 years who received the Ad26.COV2.S COVID-19 vaccine or a placebo. The CDR3 loop is CASSLDLGYEQYF. As DNA, the CDR3 is TGTGCCAGCAGCTTAGACCTGGGGTACGAGCAGTACTTC. The variable domain in full, with the rest retrieved from reference TRBV7-2 and TRBJ2-7, is GAGVSQSPSNKVTEKGKDVELRCDPISGHTALYWYRQSLGQGLEFLIYFQGNSAPDKSGLPSDRFSAERTGGSVSTLTIQRTQQEDSAVYLCASSLDLGYEQYFGPGTRLTVT.